Presented here are 23 T cell receptor beta chains from one specimen sequenced in a study of identical twins. TCRdb re-called the 5' RACE reads through MiXCR, storing one row per CDR3 protein. The table lists 500,000 to 700,000 distinct CDR3 sequences, just over 7% of them singletons, with roughly 1.6% in the top ten. The data also belong to a second study, concerning yellow fever vaccine responses in identical twins.

The sequenced sample was PBMCs. The receptors derive from a woman aged 18 to 35 in good health.

This clonotype occurred a few times. The V and J genes are TRBV4-1 and TRBJ2-5; D not resolved. Trimming left V 0 bases short and J 0 bases short, with 11 bases between. The CDR3 totals 16 residues. The germline V gene has CDR1 MGHRA and CDR2 YSYEKL. CDR3 DNA: TGCGCCAGCAGCCAAGATAGGGCTCTGTACCAAGAGACCCAGTACTTC. Amino acid sequence: CASSQDRALYQETQYF.

This clonotype appeared many times. This chain joins TRBV12-3 or TRBV12-4 and TRBJ2-1; 9 nucleotides match TRBD2. This CDR3 is 15 amino acids long. V shed 2 bases and J 5 bases; nucleotides not matched to a gene: 4. CDR3 sequence reads: CASSLKTSGHNEQFF. In DNA form, the CDR3 reads TGTGCCAGCAGTTTAAAGACTAGCGGTCACAATGAGCAGTTCTTC.

This clonotype was found many times. This chain joins TRBV20-1 and TRBJ2-7; 8 bases fit TRBD2. Trimming took 1 base from V and 8 from J; bases not matched to a gene: 10. The germline V gene has CDR1 DFQATT and CDR2 SNEGSKA (reference sequence). This CDR3 is 14 amino acids long. The CDR3 coding sequence is TGCAGTGCTAGAGGTGATTCGGGGGGGCGTAAGCAGTACGTC. Residues: CSARGDSGGRKQYV.

This clonotype occurred many times. The rearrangement links TRBV4-1 to TRBJ2-7, with D perhaps given as TRBD1 or TRBD2 (5 bases each). Germline V gene lookup returns CDR1 MGHRA and CDR2 YSYEKL. Trimming took 5 bases from V and 0 from J, leaving 14 bases between them. The CDR3 extends over 15 amino acids. CDR3 DNA sequence: TGCGCCAGCAGCTCTTCCGCAGGGAGCTCCTACGAGCAGTACGTC. It encodes CASSSSAGSSYEQYV.

This clonotype has ten or more counts. The chain joins TRBV5-1 to TRBJ1-2, with a weak D call TRBD1 (6 bases). CDR1 SGHRS and CDR2 YFSETQ come from the germline V gene. V lost 5 bases and J 2 bases, leaving 19 bases between the germline ends. The CDR3 contains 16 residues. CDR3 bases: TGCGCCAGCAGTAACACGGCGGGACACAGGAACTATGGCTACACCTTC. Translated, it gives CASSNTAGHRNYGYTF.

The table lists this clonotype with a few counts. The chain links TRBV14 to TRBJ1-1; 7 nucleotides match TRBD1. Germline lookup yields CDR1 SGHDN and CDR2 FVKESK. The CDR3 runs to 15 residues. V was clipped by 1 base and J by 5 bases; unmatched bases: 7. The CDR3 loop is CASSQVGGRGTEAFF. The CDR3 DNA sequence: TGTGCCAGCAGCCAAGTCGGTGGCAGGGGGACTGAAGCTTTCTTT.

This clonotype appeared many times. CDR3 in amino acids: CASSQESSGGLAGELFF. The CDR3 DNA follows: TGCGCCAGCAGCCAAGAGTCCAGCGGGGGGCTCGCCGGGGAGCTGTTTTTT. V is TRBV4-1 and J is TRBJ2-2; TRBD2 matches at 9 bases. The germline CDR1 and CDR2 sequences are MGHRA and YSYEKL. This CDR3 is 17 amino acids long. With V trimmed by 0 bases and J by 6 bases, 8 bases remained unmatched.

The chain is built from TRBV10-1 and TRBJ2-5; 7 bases map to TRBD2. From germline, CDR1 is WNHNN and CDR2 SYGVQD (reference sequence). The CDR3 spans 15 residues. Trimming at V came to 0 bases and at J to 0 bases, leaving 1 base not matched to a gene. For the CDR3, the DNA is TGCGCCAGCAGTGAGTCGAGCGGGAACCAAGAGACCCAGTACTTC. Translation: CASSESSGNQETQYF.

This clonotype came up many times. V is TRBV2 and J is TRBJ1-2, with a possible D match to TRBD1 (5 bases). The V gene lost 6 bases and the J gene lost 8 bases, with 16 bases spanning the gap. The CDR3 is 13 residues long. From germline, CDR1 is SNHLY and CDR2 FYNNEI. The chain's CDR3 is CASSAGAELGYTF. DNA for the CDR3: TGTGCCAGCAGCGCCGGGGCCGAGTTGGGCTACACCTTC.

The rearrangement uses TRBV9 and TRBJ2-5; 11 nucleotides line up with TRBD2. V lost 0 bases, J lost 5 bases, and 9 bases stayed unmatched. CDR3 length equals 17 residues. Germline V lookup: CDR1 SGDLS, CDR2 YYNGEE. CDR3 amino acids: CASSVGVTSGGVETQYF. DNA of the CDR3: TGTGCCAGCAGCGTAGGCGTTACTAGCGGGGGTGTTGAGACCCAGTACTTC.

This clonotype was counted many times. This chain connects TRBV12-3 or TRBV12-4 to TRBJ2-7; D gene ambiguous. V was shortened by 6 bases and J by 4 bases, with 16 bases between the two germline ends. The CDR3 extends over 14 amino acids. For the CDR3, the DNA is TGTGCCAGCAGCCCCGGGTTGTGGGGATACGAGCAGTACTTC. Encoded protein: CASSPGLWGYEQYF.

This clonotype was seen many times. V gene TRBV20-1 combines with J gene TRBJ1-3, with 10 bases matching TRBD1. The CDR3 sequence is 14 residues long. Trimming cost V 6 bases and J 4 bases; bases outside gene matches: 6. Germline assignment: CDR1 DFQATT and CDR2 SNEGSKA (reference sequence). The CDR3 DNA sequence: TGCAGTGCCACGGGACAGGGGCCGGGAAACACCATATATTTT. Translated, it gives CSATGQGPGNTIYF.

This clonotype was seen at least ten times. The V gene is TRBV29-1, the J gene TRBJ2-2, with D unclear. Per germline, CDR1 SQVTM and CDR2 ANQGSEA. The CDR3 is 15 residues long. The V gene lost 1 base and the J gene lost 0 bases, with 9 bases spanning the gap. The CDR3, as DNA: TGCAGCGTTGAAGTGAGTGGGTCGAACACCGGGGAGCTGTTTTTT. This sequence encodes CSVEVSGSNTGELFF.

This chain connects TRBV27 to TRBJ2-7; D call uncertain. The CDR3 has 16 residues. V lost 3 bases, J lost 2 bases, and 17 bases lay in between. Germline V CDR1 and CDR2: MNHEY, SMNVEV (reference sequence). The CDR3 nucleotides read TGTGCCAGCAGTTTGTCGGTCCCGAGTGGGACCTACGAGCAGTACTTC. Residues: CASSLSVPSGTYEQYF.

Ten or more counts support this clonotype. This rearrangement joins TRBV7-2 to TRBJ2-2; 8 bases align to TRBD1. Germline V CDR1 and CDR2: SGHTA, FQGNSA. The CDR3 spans 17 residues. J lost 2 bases, V lost 1 base, and 6 bases had no gene match. DNA of the CDR3: TGTGCCAGCAGCTTAGTACAGGGGGTTGGCAACACCGGGGAGCTGTTTTTT. Its translation is CASSLVQGVGNTGELFF. The full variable domain, completed using reference TRBV7-2 and TRBJ2-2, is GAGVSQSPSNKVTEKGKDVELRCDPISGHTALYWYRQSLGQGLEFLIYFQGNSAPDKSGLPSDRFSAERTGGSVSTLTIQRTQQEDSAVYLCASSLVQGVGNTGELFFGEGSRLTVL.

This clonotype was recorded a few times. The gene calls are TRBV10-3 and TRBJ2-7; no clear D gene. Per the germline V gene, CDR1 is ENHRY and CDR2 is SYGVKD. The CDR3 covers 17 residues. With 4 bases removed from V and 2 bases from J, the gap between germline ends came to 21 bases. The CDR3 DNA follows: TGTGCCATCAGTGGGCACCCCGGTGGCCAGGCGACCTACGAGCAGTACTTC. Its translation is CAISGHPGGQATYEQYF.

This clonotype was counted ten times or more. The chain recombines TRBV12-3 or TRBV12-4 with TRBJ2-7; 7 bases line up with TRBD2. The junction had 6 bases not matched to a gene; V was cut back by 2 bases and J by 2 bases. The CDR3 runs 15 residues. The CDR3 sequence: CASSLLAGPPYEQYF. CDR3 in DNA: TGTGCCAGCAGTTTATTAGCGGGCCCGCCCTACGAGCAGTACTTC.

This clonotype was observed a few times. The V call is TRBV12-3 or TRBV12-4, the J call TRBJ1-5; tentative D call: TRBD1 (5 bases). The CDR3 has 15 residues. V lost 6 bases to trimming and J lost 6 bases, with 18 bases between them. CDR3 sequence reads: CASRVGQGRGQPQHF. The CDR3 DNA reads TGTGCCAGCAGGGTCGGGCAGGGTCGAGGTCAGCCCCAGCATTTT.

This clonotype was picked up many times. The chain links TRBV5-1 to TRBJ1-1, with unresolved D. CDR3 size: 14 residues. The V gene's germline CDR1 is SGHRS and CDR2 YFSETQ. The V gene lost 3 bases and the J gene lost 1 base, with 10 bases spanning the gap. This CDR3 is CASSSAGENTEAFF. Written as DNA, the CDR3 is TGCGCCAGCAGCTCGGCCGGGGAGAACACTGAAGCTTTCTTT.

This clonotype was seen a handful of times. The chain has TRBV5-1 and TRBJ2-7; 7 bases are a match to TRBD2. CDR3 size: 14 residues. The J segment lost 5 bases and the V segment lost 4 bases, leaving 9 bases of the junction unmatched. CDR1 and CDR2 from the germline V gene are SGHRS and YFSETQ. The CDR3 sequence is CASSRGGSENEQYF. The CDR3 DNA reads TGCGCCAGCAGCCGGGGAGGGAGTGAGAACGAGCAGTACTTC.

Only a few counts were recorded for this clonotype. This sequence joins TRBV12-3 or TRBV12-4 and TRBJ1-6, with D perhaps TRBD1 (6 bases). V was clipped by 6 bases and J by 7 bases, with 19 bases between them. The CDR3 spans 16 residues. DNA for the CDR3: TGTGCCAGCAGGTTTTCCCCAGACAGGAAAAATTCACCCCTCCACTTT. It codes for CASRFSPDRKNSPLHF.

The chain joins TRBV7-9 to TRBJ2-7, with TRBD2 matching over 11 bases. CDR1 and CDR2 from the germline V gene are SEHNR and FQNEAQ (reference sequence). Trimming at V came to 4 bases and at J to 3 bases, leaving 5 bases not matched to a gene. The CDR3 totals 15 residues. The CDR3 bases are TGTGCCAGCAGCTCAGCTAGCGGGAGGTACTACGAGCAGTACTTC. Its protein product is CASSSASGRYYEQYF.

The chain carries TRBV20-1 and TRBJ1-5; D is possibly TRBD1 (5 bases). This CDR3 spans 15 amino acids. Germline V gene sequence: CDR1 DFQATT, CDR2 SNEGSKA (reference sequence). Trimming took off 6 bases at V and 1 base at J, with 16 bases between the two ends. The CDR3 DNA sequence: TGCAGTGCGGCCGGGACTAGAATAAGCAATCAGCCCCAGCATTTT. Its protein product is CSAAGTRISNQPQHF.